Sequencing of this T cell receptor (beta chain) was carried out in a study of T cell responses to AZD1222 COVID-19 vaccine (dated by TCRdb to the early 2020s). Looking at the study overall: A total of under 250 trial participants underwent TCR sequencing, of whom about 200 had received two doses of AZD1222 and approximately 25 had received two doses of the MenACWY control vaccine. Trial participants were enrolled by age into subgroups of 18-55, 56-69 and 70-plus years, and roughly 150, 30 and 60 TCR-sequenced participants, respectively, were included in these subgroups. Study-level results and caveats: Epitopes outside the regions mutated in the B.1.351 and B.1.1.7 variants were reportedly recognized by nearly half of the unique spike-specific TCRs. Because no samples from the day 14 peak response were available, repertoires could be characterized only after the peak T cell response. The whole spike protein was spanned by vaccine-associated CD4 TCRs, and dominant responses were seen in regions 160-218 and 743-854. Most participants were white British and females outnumbered males, and the authors suggested that clonal diversity may have been underestimated. The 56-69-year group was small, and its depth increase did not reach significance, likely because of low power. Conclusions about previously exposed vaccinees are limited, since just a handful of AZD1222 recipients were seropositive for SARS-CoV-2 at baseline. A significant rise in spike-specific TCR breadth and depth was observed after two AZD1222 doses relative to day 0 and relative to MenACWY recipients.

Concerning this clone itself: This clone's antigen is unknown. Base qualities are not recorded, but no much larger clone differs from it by a single base.

The label giving this sample's time point can be read as: about 28 days (+/-7) after the second vaccine dose. Because spike-specific TCR depth and breadth did not differ between the two schedules, AZD1222 recipients who got a second dose at roughly 4 weeks were pooled with those who got a second dose at roughly 12 weeks. Vaccinee samples came from UK trials COV001 and COV002, including a single-blind randomized controlled phase 2/3 trial of AZD1222 (ChAdOx1 nCoV-19) in healthy adults. For TCRbeta chain sequencing, PBMC samples from trial participants were taken at day 0 and at day 28 after the second dose. The CDR3 regions of human TCRbeta chains were analyzed by immunosequencing. From the authors' description of their analysis: Repertoire TCRs were checked for matches against a reference library of SARS-CoV-2-specific TCRs that had been generated using the MIRA antigen-specificity platform. Breadth meant the fraction of unique TCRs that were SARS-CoV-2-associated, whereas depth meant the fraction of total T cells that were SARS-CoV-2-associated. Each spike-specific TCR was assigned to its reactive spike region and to a CD4 or CD8 class using the MIRA data. Log10-transformed breadth and depth values were compared by one-way ANOVA with Sidak's multiple comparisons tests. This immuneACCESS table, as held by TCRdb, lists in-frame sequences with V and J called but not all clones. Of the missing ones, under half trace to an unresolved V gene in checked studies; the others have no known cause. The V and J calls and clone size are taken from that table; D and trimming were inferred from the DNA. The table for this sample lists about 94,000 clones; around nine tenths of them were counted only once. The leading ten clones occupy around 10% of the sample.

CDR1 SGHKS and CDR2 YYEKEE are derived from the germline V gene (reference sequence). Trimming takes 2 bases off V and 3 bases off J; junction bases not matched to a gene: 7. The CDR3 starts with the cysteine, ends with the phenylalanine, and has 16 residues. The CDR3 DNA has 48 bases and is translated from base 1. The material was peripheral blood, obtained 28 days after the second AZD1222 dose. The sequence is built from TRBV5-5 and TRBJ2-2; 7 bases in the junction line up with TRBD1. The source of this sequence is an adult who received the AZD1222 COVID-19 vaccine. The CDR3 here reads CASSLQTGWDTGELFF. At the DNA level, the sequence is TGTGCCAGCAGCTTACAGACAGGGTGGGACACCGGGGAGCTGTTTTTT.